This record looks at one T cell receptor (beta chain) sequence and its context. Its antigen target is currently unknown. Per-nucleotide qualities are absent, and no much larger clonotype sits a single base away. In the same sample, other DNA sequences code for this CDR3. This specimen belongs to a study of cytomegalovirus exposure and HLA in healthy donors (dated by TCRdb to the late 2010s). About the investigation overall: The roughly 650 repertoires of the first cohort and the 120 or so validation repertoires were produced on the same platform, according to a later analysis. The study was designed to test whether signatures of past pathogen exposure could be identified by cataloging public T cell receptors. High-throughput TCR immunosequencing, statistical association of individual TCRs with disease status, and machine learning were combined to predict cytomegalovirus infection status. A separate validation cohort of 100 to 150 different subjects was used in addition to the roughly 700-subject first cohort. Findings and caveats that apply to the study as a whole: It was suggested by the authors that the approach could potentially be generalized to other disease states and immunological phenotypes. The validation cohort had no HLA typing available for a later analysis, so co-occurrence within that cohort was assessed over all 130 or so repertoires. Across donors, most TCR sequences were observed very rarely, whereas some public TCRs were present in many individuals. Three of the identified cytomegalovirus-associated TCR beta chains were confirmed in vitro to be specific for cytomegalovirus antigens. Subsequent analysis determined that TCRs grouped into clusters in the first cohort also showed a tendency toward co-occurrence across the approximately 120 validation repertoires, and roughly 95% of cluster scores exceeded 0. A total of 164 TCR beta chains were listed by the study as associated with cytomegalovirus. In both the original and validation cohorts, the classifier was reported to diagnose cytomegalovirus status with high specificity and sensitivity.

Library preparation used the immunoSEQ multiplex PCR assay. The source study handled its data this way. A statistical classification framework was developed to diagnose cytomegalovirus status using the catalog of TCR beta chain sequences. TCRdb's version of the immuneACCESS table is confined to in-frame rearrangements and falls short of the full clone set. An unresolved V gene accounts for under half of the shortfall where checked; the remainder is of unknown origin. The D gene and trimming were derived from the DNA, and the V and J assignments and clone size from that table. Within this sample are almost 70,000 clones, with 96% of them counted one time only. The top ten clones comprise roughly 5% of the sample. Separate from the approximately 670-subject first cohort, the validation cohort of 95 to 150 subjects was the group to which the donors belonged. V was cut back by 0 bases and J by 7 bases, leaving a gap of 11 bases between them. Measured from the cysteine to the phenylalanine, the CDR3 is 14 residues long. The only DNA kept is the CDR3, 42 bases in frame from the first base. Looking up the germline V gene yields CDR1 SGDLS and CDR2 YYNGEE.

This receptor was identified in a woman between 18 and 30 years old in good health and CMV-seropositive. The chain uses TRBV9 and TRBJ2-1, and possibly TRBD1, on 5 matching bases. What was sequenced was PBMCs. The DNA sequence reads TGTGCCAGCAGCGTAGTTGGGGCAGGGAATGAGCAGTTCTTC. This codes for CASSVVGAGNEQFF.